What follows describes a single T cell receptor beta chain. Distinct nucleotide sequences in the sample also encode this CDR3. This entry comes from a study of beta chain features in type 1 diabetes. The wider study: Cell yields, gender and age were comparable in patients and healthy donors. Sorted cells examined across all samples numbered 107,917,701.

CDR1 and CDR2 (germline): MDHEN, SYDVKM. V lost 6 bases and J lost 3; bases outside the gene matches: 4. The CDR3 covers 13 residues. The sequenced template was cDNA made from the entire isolated RNA. This table comes from immunoSEQ multiplex PCR, and its TCRdb copy is limited to in-frame clones, with some not included. The table lists 450,000 to 600,000 clones, around 28% of them singletons. Sorting based on CD45RO/CCR7/CD25/CD127/CD95/CD27 separated CD4+ naive, central memory, regulatory and stem cell-like memory cells. This receptor was taken from a man aged 18 to 30 in good health. The chain is built from TRBV28 and TRBJ2-7; TRBD1 matches 8 bases. The sequencing sample was made of naive CD4+ T cells from blood. The DNA for the CDR3 is TGTGCCAGCAGCCCCGGACAGGGCTACGAGCAGTACTTC. Protein sequence: CASSPGQGYEQYF.